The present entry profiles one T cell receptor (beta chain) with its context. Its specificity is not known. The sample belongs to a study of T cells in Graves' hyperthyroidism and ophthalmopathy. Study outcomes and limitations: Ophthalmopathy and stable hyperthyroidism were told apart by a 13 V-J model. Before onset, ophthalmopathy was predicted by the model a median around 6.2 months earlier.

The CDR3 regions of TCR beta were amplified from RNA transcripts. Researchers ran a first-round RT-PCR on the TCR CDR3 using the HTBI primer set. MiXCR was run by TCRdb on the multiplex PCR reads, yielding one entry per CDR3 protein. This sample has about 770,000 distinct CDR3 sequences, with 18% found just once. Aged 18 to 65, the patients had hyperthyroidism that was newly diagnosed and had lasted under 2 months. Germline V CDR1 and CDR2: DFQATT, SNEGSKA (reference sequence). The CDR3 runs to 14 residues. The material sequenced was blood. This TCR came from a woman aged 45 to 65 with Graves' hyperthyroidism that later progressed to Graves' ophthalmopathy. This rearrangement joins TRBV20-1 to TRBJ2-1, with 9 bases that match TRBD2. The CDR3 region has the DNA TGCAGCTCGAATCGCGGGGGGGCAGAAAATGAGCAGTTCTTC. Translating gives CSSNRGGAENEQFF.